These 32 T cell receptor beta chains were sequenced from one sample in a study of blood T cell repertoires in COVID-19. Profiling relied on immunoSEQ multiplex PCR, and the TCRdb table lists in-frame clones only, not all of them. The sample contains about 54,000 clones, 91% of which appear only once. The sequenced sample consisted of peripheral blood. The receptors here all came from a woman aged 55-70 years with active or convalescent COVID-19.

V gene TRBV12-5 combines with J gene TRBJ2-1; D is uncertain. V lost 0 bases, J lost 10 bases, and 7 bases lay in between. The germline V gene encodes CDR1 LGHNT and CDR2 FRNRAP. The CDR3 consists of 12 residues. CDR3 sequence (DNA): TGTGCTAGTGGTTTGGTGGCGGCAGAGCAGTTCTTC. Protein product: CASGLVAAEQFF.

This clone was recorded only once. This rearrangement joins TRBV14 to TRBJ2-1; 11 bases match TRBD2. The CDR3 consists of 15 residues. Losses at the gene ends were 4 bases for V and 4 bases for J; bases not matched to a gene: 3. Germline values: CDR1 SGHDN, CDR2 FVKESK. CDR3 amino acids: CASSLLAGGYNEQFF. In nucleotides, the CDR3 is TGTGCCAGCAGCCTCCTAGCGGGGGGATACAATGAGCAGTTCTTC.

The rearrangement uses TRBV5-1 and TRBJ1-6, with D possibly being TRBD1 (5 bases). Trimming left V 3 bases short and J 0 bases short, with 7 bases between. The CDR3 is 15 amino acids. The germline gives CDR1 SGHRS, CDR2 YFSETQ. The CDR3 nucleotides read TGCGCCAGCAGCTCCGACAGCTCCTATAATTCACCCCTCCACTTT. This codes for CASSSDSSYNSPLHF.

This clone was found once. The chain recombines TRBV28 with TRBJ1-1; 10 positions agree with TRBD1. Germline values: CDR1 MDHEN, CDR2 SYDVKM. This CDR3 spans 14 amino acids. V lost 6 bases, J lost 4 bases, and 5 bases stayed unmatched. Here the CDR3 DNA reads TGTGCCAGCAGCCCGACAGGGGGCTTCACTGAAGCTTTCTTT. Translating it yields CASSPTGGFTEAFF.

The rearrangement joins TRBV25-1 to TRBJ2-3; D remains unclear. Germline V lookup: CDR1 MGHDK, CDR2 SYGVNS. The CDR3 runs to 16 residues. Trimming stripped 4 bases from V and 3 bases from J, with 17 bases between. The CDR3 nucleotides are TGTGCCAGCAGTGGTAGACTTGTTAGTAGAACAGATACGCAGTATTTT. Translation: CASSGRLVSRTDTQYF.

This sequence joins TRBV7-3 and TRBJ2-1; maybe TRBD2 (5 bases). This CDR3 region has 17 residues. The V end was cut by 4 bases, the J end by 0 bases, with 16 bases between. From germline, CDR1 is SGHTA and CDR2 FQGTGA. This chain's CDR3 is CASSSQIVASSYNEQFF. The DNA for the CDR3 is TGTGCCAGCAGCTCCCAGATCGTAGCGAGCTCCTACAATGAGCAGTTCTTC.

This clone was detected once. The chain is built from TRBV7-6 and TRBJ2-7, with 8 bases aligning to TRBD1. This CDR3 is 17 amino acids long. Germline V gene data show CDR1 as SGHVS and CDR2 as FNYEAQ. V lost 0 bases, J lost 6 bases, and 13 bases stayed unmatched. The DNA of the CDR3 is TGTGCCAGCAGCTTAGCCCCCGTAGTTGGGACAGGCGGCGAGCAGTACTTC. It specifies CASSLAPVVGTGGEQYF.

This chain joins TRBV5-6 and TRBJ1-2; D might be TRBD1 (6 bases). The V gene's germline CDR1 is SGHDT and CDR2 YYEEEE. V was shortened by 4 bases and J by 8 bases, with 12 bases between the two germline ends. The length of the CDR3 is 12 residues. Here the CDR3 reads CASSPGTNGYTF. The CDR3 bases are TGTGCCAGCAGCCCCGGGACAAACGGCTACACCTTC.

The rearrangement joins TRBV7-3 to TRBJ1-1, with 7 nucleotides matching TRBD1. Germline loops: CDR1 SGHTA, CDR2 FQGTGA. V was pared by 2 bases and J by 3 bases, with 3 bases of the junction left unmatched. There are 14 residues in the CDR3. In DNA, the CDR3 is TGTGCCAGCAGCTTACGAGGGGGCGACACTGAAGCTTTCTTT. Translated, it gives CASSLRGGDTEAFF.

The CDR3 bases are TGTGCCAGCAGCGGGACTAGCGGCTACGAGCAGTACTTC. Amino acids: CASSGTSGYEQYF. The chain links TRBV5-6 to TRBJ2-7; 11 bases are a match to TRBD2. Losses at the gene ends were 4 bases for V and 3 bases for J; bases not matched to a gene: 0. Germline loops: CDR1 SGHDT, CDR2 YYEEEE. There are 13 residues in the CDR3.

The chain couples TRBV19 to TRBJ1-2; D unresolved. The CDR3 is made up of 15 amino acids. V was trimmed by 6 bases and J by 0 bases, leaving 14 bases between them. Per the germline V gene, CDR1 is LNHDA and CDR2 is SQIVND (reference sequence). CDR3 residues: CASSPLGRTNYGYTF. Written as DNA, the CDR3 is TGTGCCAGTAGCCCCCTGGGCAGAACTAACTATGGCTACACCTTC.

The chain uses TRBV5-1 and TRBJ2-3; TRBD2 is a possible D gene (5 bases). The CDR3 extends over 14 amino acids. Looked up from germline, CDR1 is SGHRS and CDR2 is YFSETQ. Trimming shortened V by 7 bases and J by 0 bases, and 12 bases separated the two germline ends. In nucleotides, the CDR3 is TGCGCCAGCCTCAGCGGAACTAGCACAGATACGCAGTATTTT. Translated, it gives CASLSGTSTDTQYF.

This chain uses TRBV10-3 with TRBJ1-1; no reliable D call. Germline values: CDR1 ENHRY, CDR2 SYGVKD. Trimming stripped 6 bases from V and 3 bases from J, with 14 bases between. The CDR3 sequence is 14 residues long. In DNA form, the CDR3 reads TGTGCCATCAGGACGACTCTACGGGACACTGAAGCTTTCTTT. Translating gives CAIRTTLRDTEAFF.

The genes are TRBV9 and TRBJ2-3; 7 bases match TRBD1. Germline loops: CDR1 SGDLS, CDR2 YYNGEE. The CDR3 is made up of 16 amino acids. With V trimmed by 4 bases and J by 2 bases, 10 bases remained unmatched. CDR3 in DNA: TGTGCCAGCAGCCTGGGACAGACCAGCATCACAGATACGCAGTATTTT. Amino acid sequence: CASSLGQTSITDTQYF.

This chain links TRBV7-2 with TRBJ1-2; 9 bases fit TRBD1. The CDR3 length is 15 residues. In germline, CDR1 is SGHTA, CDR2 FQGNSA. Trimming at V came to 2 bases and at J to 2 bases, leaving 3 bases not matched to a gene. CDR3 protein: CASSLSGQGNYGYTF. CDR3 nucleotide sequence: TGTGCCAGCAGCTTATCAGGACAGGGGAACTATGGCTACACCTTC.

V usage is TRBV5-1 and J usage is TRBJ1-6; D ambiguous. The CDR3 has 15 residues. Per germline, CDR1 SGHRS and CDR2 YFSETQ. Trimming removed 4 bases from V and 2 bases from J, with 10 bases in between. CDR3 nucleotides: TGCGCCAGCAGCCTGGGCAGTACCTATAATTCACCCCTCCACTTT. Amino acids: CASSLGSTYNSPLHF.

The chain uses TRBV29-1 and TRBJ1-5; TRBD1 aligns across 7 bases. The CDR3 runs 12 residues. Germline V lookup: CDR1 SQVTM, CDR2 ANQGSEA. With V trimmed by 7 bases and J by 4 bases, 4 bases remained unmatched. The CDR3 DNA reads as TGCAGCGCCGGGACAGAGAATCAGCCCCAGCATTTT. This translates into CSAGTENQPQHF.

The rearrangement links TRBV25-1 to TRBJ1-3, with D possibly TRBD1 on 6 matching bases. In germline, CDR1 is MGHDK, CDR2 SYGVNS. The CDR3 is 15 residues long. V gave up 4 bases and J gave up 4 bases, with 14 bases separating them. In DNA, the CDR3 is TGTGCCAGCAGTGGAGACAGGCCGTCAGGAAACACCATATATTTT. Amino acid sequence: CASSGDRPSGNTIYF.

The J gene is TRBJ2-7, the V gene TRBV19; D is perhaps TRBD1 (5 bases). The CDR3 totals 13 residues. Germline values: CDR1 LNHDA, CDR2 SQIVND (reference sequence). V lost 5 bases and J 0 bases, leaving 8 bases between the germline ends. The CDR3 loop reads CASSSQVSYEQYF. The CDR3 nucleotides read TGTGCCAGTAGTTCACAGGTCTCCTACGAGCAGTACTTC. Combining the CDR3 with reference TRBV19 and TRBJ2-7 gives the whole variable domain DGGITQSPKYLFRKEGQNVTLSCEQNLNHDAMYWYRQDPGQGLRLIYYSQIVNDFQKGDIAEGYSVSREKKESFPLTVTSAQKNPTAFYLCASSSQVSYEQYFGPGTRLTVT.

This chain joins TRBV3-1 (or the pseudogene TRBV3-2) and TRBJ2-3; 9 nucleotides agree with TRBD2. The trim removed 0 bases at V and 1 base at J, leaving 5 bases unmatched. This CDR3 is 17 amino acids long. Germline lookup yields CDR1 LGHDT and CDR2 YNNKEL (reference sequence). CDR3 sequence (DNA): TGTGCCAGCAGCCAAGATCTAGCGGGGCCTGGCACAGATACGCAGTATTTT. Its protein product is CASSQDLAGPGTDTQYF.

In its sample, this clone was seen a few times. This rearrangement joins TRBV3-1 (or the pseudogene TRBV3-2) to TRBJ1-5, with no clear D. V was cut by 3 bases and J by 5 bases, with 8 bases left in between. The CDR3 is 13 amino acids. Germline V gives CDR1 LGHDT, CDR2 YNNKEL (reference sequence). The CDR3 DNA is TGTGCCAGCAGCCAGTCTCGGGATCAGCCCCAGCATTTT. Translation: CASSQSRDQPQHF.

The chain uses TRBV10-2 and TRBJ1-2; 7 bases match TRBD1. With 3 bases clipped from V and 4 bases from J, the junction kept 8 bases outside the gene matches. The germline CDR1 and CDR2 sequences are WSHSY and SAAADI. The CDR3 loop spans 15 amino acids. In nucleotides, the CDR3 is TGCGCCAGCAGTGAAAGGGGGCCTATTGGCTATGGCTACACCTTC. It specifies CASSERGPIGYGYTF.

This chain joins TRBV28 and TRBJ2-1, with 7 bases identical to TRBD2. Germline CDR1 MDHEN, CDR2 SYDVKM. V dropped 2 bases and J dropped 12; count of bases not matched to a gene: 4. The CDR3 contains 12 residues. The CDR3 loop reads CASSLAGERQFF. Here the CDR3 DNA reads TGTGCCAGCAGTTTAGCGGGGGAGAGGCAGTTCTTC.

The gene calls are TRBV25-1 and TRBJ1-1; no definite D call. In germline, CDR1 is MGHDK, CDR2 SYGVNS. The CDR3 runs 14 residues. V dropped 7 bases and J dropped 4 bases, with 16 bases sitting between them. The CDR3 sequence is CASKSDGWSTEAFF. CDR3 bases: TGTGCCAGCAAATCGGATGGGTGGAGCACTGAAGCTTTCTTT.

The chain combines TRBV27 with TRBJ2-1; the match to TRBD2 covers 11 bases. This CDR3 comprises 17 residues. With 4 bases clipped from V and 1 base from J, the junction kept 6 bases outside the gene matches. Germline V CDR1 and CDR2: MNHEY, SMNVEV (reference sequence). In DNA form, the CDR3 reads TGTGCCAGCAGTTCCCGACTAGCGGGAAGGTCCTACAATGAGCAGTTCTTC. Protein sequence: CASSSRLAGRSYNEQFF.

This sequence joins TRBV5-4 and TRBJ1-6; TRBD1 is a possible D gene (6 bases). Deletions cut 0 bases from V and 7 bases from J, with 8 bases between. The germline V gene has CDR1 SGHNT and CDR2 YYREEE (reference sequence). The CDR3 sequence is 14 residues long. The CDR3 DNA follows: TGTGCCAGCAGCTTGGGGGACAAGAATTCACCCCTCCACTTT. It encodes CASSLGDKNSPLHF.

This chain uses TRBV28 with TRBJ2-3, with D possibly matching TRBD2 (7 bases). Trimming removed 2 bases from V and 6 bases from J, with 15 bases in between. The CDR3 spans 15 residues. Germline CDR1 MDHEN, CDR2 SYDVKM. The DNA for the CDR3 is TGTGCCAGCAGTTTAGCGGGGGCTATTGTGGATACGCAGTATTTT. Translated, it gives CASSLAGAIVDTQYF.

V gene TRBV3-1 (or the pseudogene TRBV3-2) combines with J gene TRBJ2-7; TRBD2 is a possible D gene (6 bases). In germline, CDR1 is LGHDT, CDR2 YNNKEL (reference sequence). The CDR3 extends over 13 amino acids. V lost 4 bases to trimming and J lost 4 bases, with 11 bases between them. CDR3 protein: CASSPGGSYEQYF. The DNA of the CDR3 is TGTGCCAGCAGCCCCGGGGGTAGTTACGAGCAGTACTTC.

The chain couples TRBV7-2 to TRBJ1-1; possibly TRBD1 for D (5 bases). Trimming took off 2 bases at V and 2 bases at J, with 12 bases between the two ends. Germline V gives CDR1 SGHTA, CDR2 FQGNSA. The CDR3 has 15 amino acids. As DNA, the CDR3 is TGTGCCAGCAGCTTATCCTCGCAGGGCAACACTGAAGCTTTCTTT. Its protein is CASSLSSQGNTEAFF.

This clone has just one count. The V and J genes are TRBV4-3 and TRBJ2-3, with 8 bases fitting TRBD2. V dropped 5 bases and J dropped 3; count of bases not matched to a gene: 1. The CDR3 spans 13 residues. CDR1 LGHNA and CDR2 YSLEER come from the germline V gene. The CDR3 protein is CASSERGTDTQYF. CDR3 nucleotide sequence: TGCGCCAGCAGCGAGCGGGGGACAGATACGCAGTATTTT.

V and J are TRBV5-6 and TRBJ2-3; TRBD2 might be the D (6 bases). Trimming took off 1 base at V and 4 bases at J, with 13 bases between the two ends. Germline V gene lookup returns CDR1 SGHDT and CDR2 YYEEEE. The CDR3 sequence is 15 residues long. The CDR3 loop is CASSLRTIKSDTQYF. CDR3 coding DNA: TGTGCCAGCAGCTTGCGGACTATAAAGTCAGATACGCAGTATTTT.

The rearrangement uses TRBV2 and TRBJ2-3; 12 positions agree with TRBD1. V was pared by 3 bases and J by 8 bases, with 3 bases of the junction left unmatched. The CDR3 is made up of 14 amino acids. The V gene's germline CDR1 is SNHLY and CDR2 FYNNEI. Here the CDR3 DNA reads TGTGCCAGCAGTGAGGGACAGGGGGCAGGTACGCAGTATTTT. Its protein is CASSEGQGAGTQYF.